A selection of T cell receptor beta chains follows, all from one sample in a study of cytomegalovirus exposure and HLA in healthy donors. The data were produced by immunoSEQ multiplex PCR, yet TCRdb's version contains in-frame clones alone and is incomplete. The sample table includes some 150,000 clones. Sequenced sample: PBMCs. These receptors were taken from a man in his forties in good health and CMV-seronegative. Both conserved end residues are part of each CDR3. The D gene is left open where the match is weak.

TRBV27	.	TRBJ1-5	CASSGPRGQPQHF	TGTGCCAGCAGTGGCCCTCGGGGTCAGCCCCAGCATTTT
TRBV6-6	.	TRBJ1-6	CASTQRLGSYNSPLHF	TGTGCCAGCACTCAGAGGTTGGGCTCCTATAATTCACCCCTCCACTTT
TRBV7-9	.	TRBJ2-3	CASSPPRGGVVDTQYF	TGTGCCAGCAGCCCACCTAGGGGGGGTGTTGTGGATACGCAGTATTTT
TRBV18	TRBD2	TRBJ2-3	CASSPGNSAGGRTDTQYF	TGTGCCAGCTCACCTGGAAATTCAGCGGGGGGGCGGACAGATACGCAGTATTTT
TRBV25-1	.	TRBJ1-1	CASGKLEVSTEAFF	TGTGCCAGCGGTAAACTAGAGGTGAGCACTGAAGCTTTCTTT
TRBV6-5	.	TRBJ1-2	CASSLSTGYGYTF	TGTGCCAGCAGTTTGTCGACGGGGTATGGCTACACCTTC
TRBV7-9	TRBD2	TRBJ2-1	CASQSGGAYNEQFF	TGTGCCAGCCAAAGCGGGGGGGCCTACAATGAGCAGTTCTTC
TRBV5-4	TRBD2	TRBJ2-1	CASSRGPSGGYNEQFF	TGTGCCAGCAGCCGGGGCCCTAGCGGGGGGTACAATGAGCAGTTCTTC
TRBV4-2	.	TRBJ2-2	CASSPADGGIAGELFF	TGTGCCAGCAGCCCCGCGGATGGGGGCATAGCCGGGGAGCTGTTTTTT
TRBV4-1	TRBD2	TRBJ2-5	CASSPAGVETQYF	TGCGCCAGCAGCCCAGCGGGGGTGGAGACCCAGTACTTC
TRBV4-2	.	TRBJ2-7	CASSQDQVSYEQYF	TGTGCCAGCAGCCAAGATCAGGTCTCCTACGAGCAGTACTTC
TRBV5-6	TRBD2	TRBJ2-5	CASSFDSGYQETQYF	TGTGCCAGCAGCTTCGATAGCGGGTACCAAGAGACCCAGTACTTC
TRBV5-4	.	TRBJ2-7	CASSLAGGGSYEQYF	TGTGCCAGCAGCTTGGCCGGTGGGGGGTCCTACGAGCAGTACTTC
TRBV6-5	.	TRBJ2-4	CASSYSNQDGKNIQYF	TGTGCCAGCAGTTACTCGAACCAGGATGGCAAAAACATTCAGTACTTC
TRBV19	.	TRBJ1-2	CASSIVDISGYGYTF	TGTGCCAGTAGTATAGTGGATATTAGCGGATATGGCTACACCTTC
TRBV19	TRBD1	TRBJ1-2	CASSINRQGYGYTF	TGTGCCAGTAGTATAAACCGACAGGGGTATGGCTACACCTTC
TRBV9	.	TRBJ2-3	CASSGGRYPDTQYF	TGTGCCAGCAGCGGGGGGCGGTACCCAGATACGCAGTATTTT
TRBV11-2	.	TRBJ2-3	CASSLGASTNTQYF	TGTGCCAGCAGCTTAGGGGCTAGCACGAATACGCAGTATTTT
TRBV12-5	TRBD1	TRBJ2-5	CASGLNRGLDREETQYF	TGTGCTAGTGGTTTGAACAGGGGGCTAGACCGTGAAGAGACCCAGTACTTC
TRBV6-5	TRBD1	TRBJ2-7	CATVNRGTYEQYF	TGTGCCACTGTAAACAGGGGCACCTACGAGCAGTACTTC
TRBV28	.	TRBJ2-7	CASSILSYEQYF	TGTGCCAGCAGTATCCTCTCTTACGAGCAGTACTTC
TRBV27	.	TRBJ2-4	CASRGGPRGAKNIQYF	TGTGCCAGCAGAGGCGGACCCCGGGGGGCCAAAAACATTCAGTACTTC
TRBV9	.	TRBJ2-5	CASSVQGPETQYF	TGTGCCAGCAGCGTACAGGGTCCGGAGACCCAGTACTTC
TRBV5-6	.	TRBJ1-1	CASSLAPGQLNTEAFF	TGTGCCAGCAGCTTGGCACCTGGACAGTTGAACACTGAAGCTTTCTTT
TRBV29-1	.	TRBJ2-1	CSVLQGWDNEQFF	TGCAGCGTCCTCCAGGGGTGGGACAATGAGCAGTTCTTC
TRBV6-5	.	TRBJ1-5	CASSYSRDQPQHF	TGTGCCAGCAGTTACTCGAGAGATCAGCCCCAGCATTTT